This paragraph reports one TCR beta chain. The antigen is unknown. The sample comes from a study of T cell responses to AZD1222 COVID-19 vaccine. This table comes from immunoSEQ multiplex PCR, and its TCRdb copy is limited to in-frame clones, with some not included. The sample includes under 140,000 clones, approximately 85% seen only once; the top ten take approximately 5%. General study results and limits: Clonal diversity was possibly underestimated, and white British individuals and females predominated among donors. Reportedly, nearly half of unique spike TCRs recognized epitopes outside B.1.351/B.1.1.7 mutations.

The CDR3 extends over 21 amino acids. The V end lost 5 bases, the J end lost 0 bases, and 32 bases lay between the germline ends. This specimen consisted of peripheral blood, obtained on day 0 of AZD1222 vaccination. The chain has TRBV23-1 and TRBJ2-7; TRBD1 or TRBD2 may be the D gene (5 bases each). TRBV23-1 carries the ORF label, with uncertain function. The receptor's source is an adult in good health. The CDR3 protein is CASSVLSIPDIGLAPSYEQYF. The CDR3 DNA follows: TGCGCCAGCAGTGTCCTTTCTATCCCGGACATCGGACTCGCTCCCTCCTACGAGCAGTACTTC.